A single T cell receptor beta chain is shown here with its context. The antigen it recognizes is unknown. No base qualities exist here, and no much larger clone lies one base off it. These data come from a study of cytomegalovirus exposure and HLA in healthy donors (TCRdb year 2017). Notes on the research overall: In an earlier analysis of about 560 of the donors, 250 to 300 Gb of sequence data and 117 million unique TCR beta sequences from about 180 million T cells were reported. Around 300 gigabases of sequencing data and approximately 84 million unique TCR sequences were included in an early release covering roughly 600 HLA-typed donors. The genetic ancestry cluster associated with self-reported Caucasian donors included over 65% of the 300 to 400 genotyped donors. The study was designed to test whether signatures of past pathogen exposure could be identified by cataloging public T cell receptors. Using immunosequencing, the study profiled T cell repertoires from 500 to 800 subjects and related those repertoires to cytomegalovirus serostatus. Besides the first cohort of hundreds of subjects, a separate validation cohort made up of 95 to 150 different subjects was used. The study combined high-throughput TCR immunosequencing, statistical association of individual TCRs with disease status, and machine learning to predict cytomegalovirus infection status. In a later analysis, previously published TCR beta repertoires from 670 or so donors were re-analyzed and high-resolution HLA genotyping was added so that TCR occurrence patterns could be studied. Rather than drawing on any new phenotypic data, the later analysis identified candidate immune exposures from TCR beta sequences and the way those sequences occurred across donors. An earlier analysis of 587 of the donors used high-throughput TCR beta sequencing to judge whether each TCR beta V gene segment behaved as functional or pseudogenic. Alongside the repertoire data, information on donor age, sex, ethnicity and CMV serostatus was compiled. A later genetic analysis used genome-wide SNP genotypes for about three fifths of the 666 donors, treating that subset as a discovery cohort. Every repertoire in the discovery cohort had been generated on one and the same sequencing platform. Class I and class II HLA loci were covered by the typing at four-digit resolution. The number of donors typed differed by locus, with about 629-630 for A, B, C, DRB1 and DQB1, roughly 550 for DQA1, under 610 for DPA1, and some 450 for DPB1. Because of strong linkage in the cohort, 5 or 6 DR-DQ haplotypes were treated as single units for association and clustering. Across roughly 420 genotyped donors of the cohort, an average of about 220,000 unique TCR beta nucleotide sequences per donor were sequenced, and around 20% of those sequences were non-productive. Summary of the overall study and its limitations: Because HLA typing was unavailable for some donors at each locus, only the typed subset was used in association tests. Presence/absence analyses assumed roughly uniform sequencing depth across donors, an assumption that may not hold. Some IMGT-functional V segments, including TRBV6-2 and TRBV6-3, could not be distinguished by the 87-base-pair reads and were therefore excluded. Most TCR sequences were observed very rarely across donors, whereas some public TCRs were present in many individuals. A further reported finding was that TCR beta sequences accurately predicted the HLA-A and HLA-B alleles for most subjects in the first cohort. Assigning TCR associations to individual alleles was difficult when HLA alleles, especially DR and DQ, strongly co-occurred. Correlated functional status among segregating V segments might be attributable to linkage disequilibrium, but an unknown experimental factor could not be ruled out. The study gave a list of around 170 TCR beta chains associated with cytomegalovirus. Specific HLA alleles were associated with about 17,000 TCR beta sequences at a false discovery rate of 0.05 in a later analysis. In a later analysis, HLA-associated TCR beta chains were found to be more clonally expanded and to have lower generation probabilities than equally common non-associated chains. It was suggested by the authors that the approach could potentially be generalized to other disease states and immunological phenotypes. An earlier analysis of around 600 of the donors showed that most TCR beta V segments appeared in productive rearrangements either about 87% or about 30% of the time, which broadly matched IMGT annotations. The classifier was reported to diagnose cytomegalovirus status with high specificity and sensitivity in both the original cohort and the validation cohort. This cohort had only TCR beta chains sequenced, and the lack of alpha or paired-chain data limited which features could be detected. A later analysis reported that several top co-occurrence clusters appeared linked to parvovirus B19, influenza, CMV and Epstein-Barr virus. The earlier analysis of about 600 of the donors excluded some 15 rarely observed V segments, including chromosome 9 orphons, because counts were too low. A group of highly shared sequence variants was considered likely to be a technical artifact of the sequencing pipeline. A few of the identified cytomegalovirus-associated TCR beta chains were confirmed in vitro to be specific for cytomegalovirus antigens. Compared with the roughly 720-donor mean, donors in an Asian-associated ancestry cluster had fewer N-insertions in productive TCRs, according to a later genetic analysis. According to a later analysis, TCR association rates differed among HLA loci, with DRB1 alleles showing the most associated TCRs and HLA-C alleles showing the fewest. A later analysis found that most CMV-associated TCR beta chains appeared HLA-restricted, with HLA associations seemingly driven largely by CMV exposure. The only immune exposure information available for the cohort was CMV serostatus. A later genetic analysis associated a missense DCLRE1C variant with V-gene and J-gene trimming of TCR beta chains, and an independent cohort replicated the association.

The cohort was made up of 650 to 700 healthy bone marrow donors. At the time of sampling, every cohort member was nominally healthy, though immune exposures that went unrecorded were likely present. The donor tested CMV seronegative, placing the donor among the 300 to 400 seronegative members of the cohort. Each donor provided a peripheral blood sample, and peripheral blood mononuclear cells were used for TCR beta sequencing. The Qiagen DNeasy Blood Extraction Kit was used to extract genomic DNA from the blood cell samples. Including cysteine and phenylalanine, the CDR3 has 16 amino acids. Only the CDR3 part of the read is kept: 48 bases, read in frame from the first base. The germline V gene encodes CDR1 SGHKS and CDR2 YYEKEE (reference sequence). The V end loses 1 base and the J end loses 1 base, and a stretch of 9 bases separates them. The library was built by means of the immunoSEQ multiplex PCR assay. The multiplex PCR relied on a mix of 60 forward primers for TCR Vbeta segments and 13 reverse primers for TCR Jbeta segments. The CDR3 region of rearranged TCR beta genes was amplified from genomic DNA with a multiplex PCR assay. The amplified TCR beta libraries were sequenced on the Illumina HiSeq System as 87-base-pair reads. The paper's processing steps were these. In a later analysis, 77 million or so unique TCR beta chains were counted across the 666 repertoires, and about 9.9 million of these chains were shared by at least two donors. To remove PCR and sequencing errors, raw reads were error-corrected and collapsed into unique sequences using a nearest-neighbor algorithm that merged closely related sequences. CDR3 sequences were aligned to IMGT reference sequences to assign V, D and J gene segments. For a sequence to be retained, a match of at least six nucleotides was required to both a V gene segment and a J gene segment. A rearrangement was called productive if the CDR3 had no stop codons and remained in frame with V and J, and every other rearrangement was called non-productive. Following IMGT convention, CDR3 was defined as the stretch from the second conserved V-encoded cysteine up to the conserved J-encoded phenylalanine. Sequences without an unambiguous match to a single V gene segment were excluded from the earlier analysis of almost 600 of the donors. In an earlier analysis of 500 to 750 of the donors, V segments were called functional above 56.7% productive rearrangements and were called segregating when the between-donor standard deviation exceeded 5%. To diagnose cytomegalovirus status from the catalog of TCR beta chain sequences, a statistical classification framework was built. V and J gene assignment, in a later analysis, came from comparing TCR nucleotide sequences with IMGT/GENE-DB human TR gene sequences. The TCRdist pipeline was used in a later analysis to assign CDR3 sequences and most-parsimonious VDJ recombination scenarios. In a later analysis, every TCR beta chain was defined by the combination of its CDR3 amino acid sequence and its V-gene family, and reads without a unique V-gene family were dropped. A later analysis removed 550 to 650 highly shared, low-generation-probability nucleotide sequences to deal with suspected cross-contamination and a sequencing artifact. A later analysis calculated a clonal expansion index for each public chain from normalized within-repertoire ranks of inferred template counts. In a later analysis, generation probabilities were computed using a VDJ recombination model fitted to out-of-frame rearrangements, and the results were checked against IGoR. In a later analysis, TCR-TCR, TCR-HLA and TCR-CMV co-occurrence was scored with hypergeometric tests, and a repertoire-size bias correction was applied to TCR pairs. False discovery rates were estimated in a later analysis by permuting HLA or CMV assignments 20 times. A later analysis grouped co-occurring TCRs with DBSCAN, adding TCRdist sequence similarity when clustering within HLA-allele-positive subsets. Repertoires with fewer than 30,000 or more than 120,000 public chains were left out of co-occurrence clustering, as were a few repertoires with anomalous nucleotide sharing. Here the immuneACCESS table is served through TCRdb, limited to in-frame sequences with V and J called. Missing clones are a known gap in these copies; in checked studies unresolved V genes cover under half, and the rest lacks a known reason. D and trimming were read from the DNA, whereas the V and J calls and clone size are those reported in that table. The sample table contains over 80,000 clones; only one count was recorded for nearly 80% of them. Around 6% of the sample is taken by the ten largest.

This chain is built from TRBV5-5 and TRBJ1-6; the D gene cannot be named for sure. This clonotype was obtained from a female donor in good health and CMV-seronegative. The sequenced sample was PBMCs. The nucleotide sequence reads as follows: TGTGCCAGCAGCTTGCTCAGTCTTTCCTATAATTCACCCCTCCACTTT. Translated, it gives CASSLLSLSYNSPLHF.